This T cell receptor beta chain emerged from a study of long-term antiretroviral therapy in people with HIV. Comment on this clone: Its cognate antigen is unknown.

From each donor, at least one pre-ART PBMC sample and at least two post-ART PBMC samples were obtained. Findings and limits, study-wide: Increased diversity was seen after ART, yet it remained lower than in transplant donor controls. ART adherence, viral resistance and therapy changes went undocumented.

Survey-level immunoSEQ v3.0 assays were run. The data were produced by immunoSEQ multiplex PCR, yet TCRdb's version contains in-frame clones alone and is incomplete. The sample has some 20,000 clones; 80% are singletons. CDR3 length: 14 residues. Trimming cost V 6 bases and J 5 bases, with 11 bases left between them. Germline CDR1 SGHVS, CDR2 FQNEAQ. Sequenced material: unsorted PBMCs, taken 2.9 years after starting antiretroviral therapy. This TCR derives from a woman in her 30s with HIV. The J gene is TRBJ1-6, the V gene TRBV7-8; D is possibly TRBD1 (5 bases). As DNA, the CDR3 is TGTGCCAGCAGTCAGGGAGGGGATAATTCACCCCTCCACTTT. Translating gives CASSQGGDNSPLHF.